These T cell receptor beta chains were read from a single sample in a study of low-dose radiotherapy and immunotherapy resistance in tumors. Using its own MiXCR run on the reads, TCRdb lists one record per CDR3 protein. Of more than 50,000 distinct CDR3 sequences listed, around 23% were seen once; the top ten hold 6.5% to 7%. Material: PBMCs, obtained after low-dose radiotherapy plus immunotherapy. Every receptor here comes from a male donor with prostate cancer. Each CDR3 is given with its conserved first and last residue.

V	J	CDR3
TRBV16	TRBJ2-3	CASSQRREGTDTQYF
TRBV12-3/TRBV12-4	TRBJ2-2	CASSWDRNTGELFF
TRBV7-9	TRBJ1-1	CASSTQGMEAFF
TRBV11-2	TRBJ2-2	CASSSRTNTGELFF
TRBV20-1	TRBJ1-5	CSANSVGSNQPQHF
TRBV9	TRBJ2-4	CASSQGQLAKNIQYF
TRBV27	TRBJ2-7	CASSLVRTHEQYF
TRBV4-1	TRBJ1-2	CASSQEPRGGYTF
TRBV27	TRBJ1-2	CASSPRPGQGSYTF
TRBV30	TRBJ1-5	CAWSARTWDSRAYSNQPQHF
TRBV20-1	TRBJ2-1	CSASGSSYNEQFF
TRBV12-3/TRBV12-4	TRBJ2-5	CASSLGSPATQYF
TRBV13	TRBJ2-7	CASSSTEGAYEQYF
TRBV28	TRBJ1-2	CASTTAMSGRLNYGYTF
TRBV12-3/TRBV12-4	TRBJ2-7	CASSRQGWAYEQYF
TRBV6-2/TRBV6-3	TRBJ2-7	CASRDSGLAGPSVYF
TRBV6-8	TRBJ2-1	CASSPVWGQDEQFF
TRBV6-8	TRBJ2-7	CASSYSEGANEQYF
TRBV7-2	TRBJ2-5	CASSLGGRTQYF
TRBV6-8	TRBJ2-1	CASSYSPYGGNEQFF
TRBV7-2	TRBJ2-3	CASSRLDTQYF
TRBV20-1	TRBJ2-5	CSARSPREETQYF
TRBV29-1	TRBJ2-5	CSALRQLQETQYF
TRBV2	TRBJ2-7	CASSVEGQLYEQYF
TRBV9	TRBJ2-1	CASSVTSGAYEQFF
TRBV5-4	TRBJ2-1	CASHLAGGFEQFF
TRBV9	TRBJ2-3	CASSAPMGQGRTDTQYF
TRBV11-1	TRBJ2-1	CASSLRQKNYNEQFF
TRBV5-1	TRBJ1-1	CASSLGWAEAFF
TRBV7-2	TRBJ2-3	CASSLGAGGPPDTQYF
TRBV2	TRBJ2-2	CASSEQRARGGELFF
TRBV27	TRBJ2-7	CASSLSYYRDGRAYEQYF
TRBV6-5	TRBJ2-1	CASSYSSGSYNEQFF
TRBV20-1	TRBJ2-3	CSATGLAVADTQYF
TRBV4-1	TRBJ2-7	CASSPSGTSGVSYEQYF
TRBV6-2/TRBV6-3	TRBJ2-1	CASSFPDEQFF